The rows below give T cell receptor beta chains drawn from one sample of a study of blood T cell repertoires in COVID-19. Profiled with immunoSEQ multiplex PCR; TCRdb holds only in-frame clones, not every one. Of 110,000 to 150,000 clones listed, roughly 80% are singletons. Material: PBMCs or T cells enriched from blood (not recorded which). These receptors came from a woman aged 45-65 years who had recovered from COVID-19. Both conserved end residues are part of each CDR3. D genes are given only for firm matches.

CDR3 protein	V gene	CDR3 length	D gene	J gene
CASSDRRGRREGEKLFF	TRBV2	17	TRBD1	TRBJ1-4
CASSVEARDDSEQFF	TRBV9	15	NA	TRBJ2-1
CASRSTAETQYF	TRBV12-3/TRBV12-4	12	NA	TRBJ2-3
CASSQDALSYGYTF	TRBV4-1	14	NA	TRBJ1-2
CASSPKIGQGRVWAGELFF	TRBV6-6	19	NA	TRBJ2-2
CASGQGTDTEAFF	TRBV5-1	13	TRBD1	TRBJ1-1
CASSLRGNQPQHF	TRBV7-2	13	NA	TRBJ1-5
CASSTGTGGAEGEKLFF	TRBV5-1	17	TRBD1	TRBJ1-4
CASSFGLAGGLGTGELFF	TRBV28	18	TRBD2	TRBJ2-2
CASSLREEQPQHF	TRBV7-8	13	NA	TRBJ1-5
CASSRDRRTYNEQFF	TRBV3-1/TRBV3-2	15	TRBD1	TRBJ2-1
CASSLSGALQYF	TRBV5-1	12	TRBD2	TRBJ2-7
CATSRSPQGAGGGYTF	TRBV15	16	TRBD1	TRBJ1-2
CASSSLPGQEGNEQFF	TRBV5-1	16	TRBD1	TRBJ2-1
CASSKMPGQGPDTQYF	TRBV28	16	TRBD1	TRBJ2-3
CAWNRSPGNTIYF	TRBV30	13	NA	TRBJ1-3
CATSDPPGAGAVGGELFF	TRBV24-1	18	NA	TRBJ2-2
CSVPDRGLGGYTF	TRBV29-1	13	TRBD1	TRBJ1-2
CASSQDLTGGGRGYTF	TRBV4-1	16	TRBD1	TRBJ1-2
CASSDAGTYEQYF	TRBV2	13	NA	TRBJ2-7
CASSTGTVGNTIYF	TRBV19	14	TRBD1	TRBJ1-3
CASSQFATGNEKLFF	TRBV3-1/TRBV3-2	15	TRBD1	TRBJ1-4
CASSFQGNDSPLHF	TRBV5-6	14	NA	TRBJ1-6
CASSDFDREDYYGYTF	TRBV25-1	16	TRBD1	TRBJ1-2
CASSVGGGNEQFF	TRBV9	13	NA	TRBJ2-1
CASFQPGGLEEQFF	TRBV27	14	TRBD2	TRBJ2-1
CAWSISASDNQPQHF	TRBV30	15	NA	TRBJ1-5
CASSYPTGRSPLHF	TRBV7-9	14	TRBD1	TRBJ1-6
CASSRGLSTDTQYF	TRBV7-9	14	TRBD2	TRBJ2-3
CATRSGTGQETQYF	TRBV6-5	14	TRBD1	TRBJ2-5
CASSLAGTGKEKLFF	TRBV5-4	15	TRBD1	TRBJ1-4
CASGLSGGSYEQYF	TRBV5-5	14	TRBD2	TRBJ2-7
CAWSVIGEAYEQYF	TRBV30	14	NA	TRBJ2-7
CSVYRATGGEQYF	TRBV29-1	13	TRBD2	TRBJ2-7
CASSLARGGETQYF	TRBV5-4	14	NA	TRBJ2-5
CSALPLETQYF	TRBV20-1	11	NA	TRBJ2-5
CASSLASGVTDTQYF	TRBV7-3	15	TRBD2	TRBJ2-3
CANQDRAGTEAFF	TRBV2	13	TRBD1	TRBJ1-1
CASRIGSGANQPQHF	TRBV5-1	15	NA	TRBJ1-5
CASSLGTDRSSKNIQYF	TRBV11-2	17	NA	TRBJ2-4
CSVVGQGNYEQYF	TRBV29-1	13	NA	TRBJ2-7
CASKQGYEKLFF	TRBV28	12	TRBD1	TRBJ1-4
CASSPNPGGTTGELFF	TRBV7-9	16	NA	TRBJ2-2
CASSQDDSGTQGTNEKLFF	TRBV4-2	19	NA	TRBJ1-4
CASSYAGGLNTGELFF	TRBV6-5	16	TRBD1	TRBJ2-2
CASSSQGDQPQHF	TRBV7-2	13	NA	TRBJ1-5
CAISDLGQGAYEQYF	TRBV10-3	15	TRBD1	TRBJ2-7
CASSSGGGYSNYGYTF	TRBV5-4	16	NA	TRBJ1-2
CASSLGQGNRGTEAFF	TRBV4-1	16	TRBD1	TRBJ1-1
CSVGQGISEAFF	TRBV29-1	12	TRBD1	TRBJ1-1
CASSGDRNTEAFF	TRBV11-2	13	TRBD1	TRBJ1-1
CASSMSRGAVGELFF	TRBV19	15	NA	TRBJ2-2